This T cell receptor (delta chain) was documented in a study of γδ T cells in repeated Plasmodium falciparum infection. Looking at the study overall: Donors had four controlled P. falciparum NF54 infections over roughly 610 days. Sampling occurred at baseline, pre-infection for selected infections, and 21 days post-infection. Study-wide results and caveats: Vdelta2-negative gammadelta repertoires, largely Vdelta1+, seemingly showed infection-driven waves of new clonal selection.

TCRdb reanalyzed the multiplex PCR reads using CATT. This table holds 90,000 or so delta-chain clones, approximately 0.96% found once. Vgamma9/Vdelta2+ and Vdelta2-negative gammadelta T cells were flow-sorted from PBMC for bulk sequencing. This clone came up many times. Its specificity is unknown. A far larger clone is off by one base, so a read error is likely. The sample contains more than one DNA sequence encoding this CDR3. The CDR3 is 15 residues long. Germline V gene sequence: CDR1 GEAIGNYY, CDR2 EKD. The sequence was collected from a pool of human donors (malaria-infected and uninfected, not separated). The sequencing sample was made of gamma-delta T cells from blood. No J gene was named, though the V gene is TRDV2; the D call in the table, TRDD3, was not verified against the DNA. Here the CDR3 DNA reads TGTGCCTGTGACCCGGGGGATAGTAACGCCGATAAACTTATCTTT. Its translation is CACDPGDSNADKLIF.